The rows below give T cell receptor beta chains drawn from one sample of a study of T cell responses to AZD1222 COVID-19 vaccine. Clones were sequenced by immunoSEQ multiplex PCR, and TCRdb holds only the in-frame ones, with some missing. The repertoire includes more than 100,000 clones, around 86% of them detected once, and approximately 8.1% sits in the top ten. The sequencing here drew on peripheral blood, taken on day 0 of AZD1222 vaccination. The receptors were gathered from an adult in good health. Each CDR3 is given with its conserved first and last residue. A D gene is named only where the DNA matches it firmly. Some rows mark clone size as missing; the rest say once, few, many or name a class of expanded clone.

len	d_gene	v_gene	abundance	j_gene	CDR3aa	CDR3nt
12	NA	TRBV18	NA	TRBJ2-7	CASSPLSDEQYF	TGTGCCAGCTCACCACTCTCCGACGAGCAGTACTTC
13	NA	TRBV18	NA	TRBJ2-7	CASSLEVQYEQYF	TGTGCCAGCTCATTAGAGGTACAGTACGAGCAGTACTTC
12	NA	TRBV19	NA	TRBJ1-5	CASSMGVQPQHF	TGTGCCAGTAGTATGGGAGTTCAGCCCCAGCATTTT
15	TRBD2	TRBV24-1	NA	TRBJ2-2	CATSSGGRGTGELFF	TGTGCCACCAGTTCGGGCGGGCGGGGGACCGGGGAGCTGTTTTTT
14	NA	TRBV2	NA	TRBJ2-7	CASSEAAGKNEQYF	TGTGCCAGCAGTGAAGCGGCAGGGAAGAACGAGCAGTACTTC
15	NA	TRBV7-6	NA	TRBJ2-7	CASSAVGDGSYEQYF	TGTGCCAGCAGCGCTGTGGGCGACGGCTCCTACGAGCAGTACTTC
15	TRBD2	TRBV2	once	TRBJ2-5	CASSEAAGVQETQYF	TGTGCCAGCAGTGAAGCGGCGGGGGTCCAAGAGACCCAGTACTTC
14	TRBD1	TRBV6-4	NA	TRBJ1-2	CASSRDRSGYGYTF	TGTGCCAGCAGCAGGGACAGATCGGGCTATGGCTACACCTTC
12	NA	TRBV30	NA	TRBJ2-4	CAWNDRKNIQYF	TGTGCCTGGAATGACAGAAAAAACATTCAGTACTTC
14	TRBD1	TRBV7-9	NA	TRBJ1-5	CASSLTGGSQPQHF	TGTGCCAGCAGCCTTACAGGGGGAAGTCAGCCCCAGCATTTT
17	NA	TRBV19	NA	TRBJ2-3	CASSTDGGLTMADTQYF	TGTGCCAGTAGTACCGACGGCGGACTCACAATGGCAGATACGCAGTATTTT
11	NA	TRBV19	NA	TRBJ2-4	CASTFRGIQYF	TGTGCCAGTACCTTCCGGGGCATTCAGTACTTC
13	NA	TRBV2	NA	TRBJ1-2	CASSVLSTYGYTF	TGTGCCAGCAGTGTCCTTAGCACCTATGGCTACACCTTC
14	TRBD1	TRBV19	NA	TRBJ1-2	CASSIDPGTVGYTF	TGTGCCAGTAGTATAGACCCCGGGACAGTTGGCTACACCTTC
15	NA	TRBV24-1	few	TRBJ2-2	CATSPQGRETGELFF	TGTGCCACCTCCCCTCAGGGTAGGGAAACCGGGGAGCTGTTTTTT
11	NA	TRBV30	few	TRBJ1-6	CAWSLNSPLHF	TGTGCCTGGAGCCTTAATTCACCCCTCCACTTT
13	NA	TRBV19	NA	TRBJ2-7	CASSIGGLYEQYF	TGTGCCAGTAGTATTGGCGGGCTCTACGAGCAGTACTTC
13	NA	TRBV30	NA	TRBJ1-4	CALERTGNEKLFF	TGTGCCTTGGAGAGGACGGGGAATGAAAAACTGTTTTTT
12	NA	TRBV12-3/TRBV12-4	NA	TRBJ1-2	CASSRGLYGYTF	TGTGCCAGCAGTCGTGGCCTTTATGGCTACACCTTC
15	TRBD1	TRBV4-1	NA	TRBJ1-2	CASSNTGASRYGYTF	TGCGCCAGCAGCAACACAGGGGCTAGCCGCTATGGCTACACCTTC
14	NA	TRBV4-2	NA	TRBJ1-1	CASSQGQGYTEAFF	TGTGCCAGCAGCCAGGGGCAGGGATACACTGAAGCTTTCTTT
15	NA	TRBV7-9	NA	TRBJ2-1	CASSLTGASYNEQFF	TGTGCCAGCAGCTTAACGGGGGCCTCCTACAATGAGCAGTTCTTC
14	NA	TRBV23-1	NA	TRBJ2-5	CASSQSENQETQYF	TGCGCCAGCAGTCAATCCGAGAATCAAGAGACCCAGTACTTC
14	NA	TRBV2	NA	TRBJ1-2	CASSGGQIPYGYTF	TGTGCCAGCAGTGGCGGACAGATTCCGTATGGCTACACCTTC